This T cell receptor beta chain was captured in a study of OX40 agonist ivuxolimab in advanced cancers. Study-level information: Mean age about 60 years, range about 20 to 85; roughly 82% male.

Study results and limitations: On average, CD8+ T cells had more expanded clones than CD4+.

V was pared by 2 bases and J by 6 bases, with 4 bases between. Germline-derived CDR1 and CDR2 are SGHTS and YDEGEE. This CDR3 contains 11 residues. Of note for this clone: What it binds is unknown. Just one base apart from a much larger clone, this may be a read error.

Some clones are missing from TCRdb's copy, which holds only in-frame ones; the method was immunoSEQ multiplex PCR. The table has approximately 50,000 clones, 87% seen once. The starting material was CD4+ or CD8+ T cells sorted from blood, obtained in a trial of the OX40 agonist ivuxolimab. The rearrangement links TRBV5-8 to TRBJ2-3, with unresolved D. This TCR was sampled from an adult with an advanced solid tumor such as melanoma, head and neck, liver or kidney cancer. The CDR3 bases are TGTGCCAGCAGCTTAGTGGATACGCAGTATTTT. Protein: CASSLVDTQYF.